This T cell receptor (beta chain) was sequenced during a study of cytomegalovirus exposure and HLA in healthy donors. Turning to the study itself: There were fewer than 130 million unique TCR beta sequences, drawn from about 179 million T cells, in an earlier analysis.

A few counts support this clone. The antigen is unknown. The V and J ends lost 7 bases and 3 bases respectively, with 18 bases between them. CDR1 is MNHNY, CDR2 SVGAGI, per germline (reference sequence). The CDR3 consists of 15 residues. General study findings and limits: Later, an analysis showed that TCR beta chains associated with HLA were more clonally expanded than others that were equally common. It was reported in a later analysis that an Asian-associated ancestry cluster showed fewer N-insertions than the roughly 670-donor mean.

The PCR used 60 Vbeta and 13 Jbeta primers. Generated by immunoSEQ multiplex PCR, the TCRdb table keeps only in-frame clones and is missing some. The table shows roughly 100,000 clones, with 70% to 80% occurring only once. What was sequenced was PBMCs. The gene calls are TRBV6-6 and TRBJ1-1; TRBD1 might be the D (5 bases). This receptor was taken from a female donor in good health and CMV-seronegative. CDR3 nucleotides: TGTGCCAGCACCCCCTTTAAGGGGTGGGACACTGAAGCTTTCTTT. Protein sequence: CASTPFKGWDTEAFF.